This T cell receptor (beta chain) was found in a study of blood T cells in healthy people across ages. Study-level results: Higher diversity and more naive CD4+ cells were features of long-lived donors, compared to aged donors.

CDR1 and CDR2 from the germline V gene are DFQATT and SNEGSKA (reference sequence). V dropped 6 bases and J dropped 3; count of bases not matched to a gene: 7. The CDR3 covers 14 residues. About this clonotype itself: Its antigen is undetermined.

Using a J-beta primer mix together with a sample-barcoded 5' primer, a second PCR was run for about 7 to 12 cycles. Each TCR beta cDNA got a 12-nucleotide random molecular identifier. TCRdb reprocessed the 5' RACE reads via MiXCR and lists one record per CDR3 protein. The repertoire includes around 1,900,000 distinct CDR3 sequences, approximately 39% of them detected once, and approximately 22% sits in the top ten. The material sequenced was blood. The origin of this receptor is a human donor in good health. The chain employs TRBV20-1 and TRBJ2-1; TRBD2 agrees at 8 bases. The CDR3 protein is CSAPQLADYNEQFF. CDR3 coding DNA: TGCAGTGCCCCGCAACTAGCGGACTACAATGAGCAGTTCTTC.